The 14 T cell receptor beta chains given below trace back to one sample, sequenced in a study of cytomegalovirus exposure and HLA in healthy donors (dated by TCRdb to the late 2010s). The library was generated by the immunoSEQ multiplex PCR assay. For the multiplex PCR, a mixture combining 60 forward primers for TCR Vbeta segments and 13 reverse primers for TCR Jbeta segments was used. TCRdb took over this immuneACCESS table, retaining in-frame rearrangements with V and J assigned. Such tables are incomplete; in checked studies, under half of the missing clones stem from an unresolved V gene, and the remainder is unexplained. The sample yields about 160,000 clones; about three quarters were counted once. The top ten hold 0.6% to 0.9% of the sample. Material for sequencing was PBMCs. These receptors all come from a female donor in good health and CMV-seronegative.

This chain connects TRBV5-1 to TRBJ1-5, with D possibly being TRBD1 (6 bases). Germline loops: CDR1 SGHRS, CDR2 YFSETQ. V was shortened by 0 bases and J by 7 bases, with 14 bases between the two germline ends. The CDR3 is made up of 15 amino acids. Here the CDR3 DNA reads TGCGCCAGCAGCTTGGTAGGGGGACGGGGCCAGCCCCAGCATTTT. Amino acids: CASSLVGGRGQPQHF.

This sequence joins TRBV18 and TRBJ1-2, with a tentative D call TRBD1 (5 bases). This CDR3 spans 13 amino acids. Germline lookup yields CDR1 KGHSH and CDR2 LQKENI. V was pared by 3 bases and J by 7 bases, with 12 bases between. CDR3 nucleotides: TGTGCCAGCTCACCCTCGGGGGGACCTGGCTACACCTTC. This encodes CASSPSGGPGYTF.

This clone was picked up a small number of times. V gene TRBV7-9 combines with J gene TRBJ2-5; 7 bases are a match to TRBD1. The germline gives CDR1 SEHNR, CDR2 FQNEAQ (reference sequence). The CDR3 has 13 residues. V dropped 5 bases and J dropped 5; count of bases not matched to a gene: 5. The CDR3: CASSPADRETQYF. For the CDR3, the DNA is TGTGCCAGCAGCCCGGCGGACAGGGAGACCCAGTACTTC.

The rearrangement joins TRBV5-1 to TRBJ2-2, with 8 bases lining up with TRBD1. The CDR3 extends over 16 amino acids. V dropped 0 bases and J dropped 2; count of bases not matched to a gene: 3. Germline V gene sequence: CDR1 SGHRS, CDR2 YFSETQ. Written as DNA, the CDR3 is TGCGCCAGCAGCTTGGACGGACAGGGAAACACCGGGGAGCTGTTTTTT. Its translation is CASSLDGQGNTGELFF.

CDR3 loop: CASSTKPGTSGRGEQYF. The CDR3 DNA reads TGTGCCAGCAGCACCAAACCTGGGACTAGCGGGAGGGGTGAGCAGTACTTC. The J gene is TRBJ2-7, the V gene TRBV7-2; 16 bases match TRBD2. Unmatched junction bases numbered 11, after V lost 5 bases and J lost 7 bases. Germline loops: CDR1 SGHTA, CDR2 FQGNSA. The CDR3 has 17 residues. The full variable domain, in which reference TRBV7-2 and TRBJ2-7 provide the parts outside the CDR3, is GAGVSQSPSNKVTEKGKDVELRCDPISGHTALYWYRQSLGQGLEFLIYFQGNSAPDKSGLPSDRFSAERTGGSVSTLTIQRTQQEDSAVYLCASSTKPGTSGRGEQYFGPGTRLTVT.

This clone was seen a few times. This rearrangement joins TRBV5-1 to TRBJ2-1; tentatively, D is TRBD1 (6 bases). The germline V gene encodes CDR1 SGHRS and CDR2 YFSETQ. Trimming pared 6 bases from V and 0 bases from J, leaving 10 bases between. CDR3 length: 14 amino acids. CDR3 sequence (DNA): TGCGCCAGCAAAGGGGGAAGCTCCTACAATGAGCAGTTCTTC. Amino acids: CASKGGSSYNEQFF.

This clone has just a few counts. The chain uses TRBV27 and TRBJ1-4, with a possible D match to TRBD1 (6 bases). In germline, CDR1 is MNHEY, CDR2 SMNVEV (reference sequence). Trimming stripped 4 bases from V and 8 bases from J, with 11 bases between. The CDR3 contains 13 residues. The CDR3 loop is CASSSTGREKLFF. As DNA, the CDR3 is TGTGCCAGCAGTTCGACAGGCAGGGAAAAACTGTTTTTT.

The V gene is TRBV5-8, the J gene TRBJ1-1; D not certain. Per the germline V gene, CDR1 is SGHTS and CDR2 is YDEGEE. The CDR3 extends over 14 amino acids. V lost 4 bases and J 0 bases, leaving 10 bases between the germline ends. CDR3 protein: CASSHQNMNTEAFF. The CDR3 DNA is TGTGCCAGCAGCCATCAGAACATGAACACTGAAGCTTTCTTT.

This chain uses TRBV7-9 with TRBJ1-5; no definite D call. The CDR3 contains 16 residues. The V gene lost 1 base and the J gene lost 0 bases, with 10 bases spanning the gap. Per germline, CDR1 SEHNR and CDR2 FQNEAQ (reference sequence). The CDR3 sequence: CASSLVSAFSNQPQHF. The CDR3 DNA sequence: TGTGCCAGCAGCTTAGTTTCAGCGTTTAGCAATCAGCCCCAGCATTTT. The full variable domain, with the rest looked up from reference TRBV7-9 and TRBJ1-5, is DTGVSQNPRHKITKRGQNVTFRCDPISEHNRLYWYRQTLGQGPEFLTYFQNEAQLEKSRLLSDRFSAERPKGSFSTLEIQRTEQGDSAMYLCASSLVSAFSNQPQHFGDGTRLSIL.

The chain links TRBV19 to TRBJ1-5, with TRBD1 as a possible D gene (6 bases). Germline V gene lookup returns CDR1 LNHDA and CDR2 SQIVND (reference sequence). Between the trimmed V and J ends, which lost 6 bases and 6 bases, there was a span of 15 bases. The CDR3 covers 14 residues. CDR3 amino acids: CASSTQGSGQPQHF. The DNA of the CDR3 is TGTGCCAGTAGCACACAGGGTTCTGGTCAGCCCCAGCATTTT.

The chain employs TRBV7-6 and TRBJ2-1; 11 bases match TRBD2. The V and J ends lost 5 bases and 0 bases, in that order; junction bases with no gene match: 6. This CDR3 comprises 17 residues. Germline V gene lookup returns CDR1 SGHVS and CDR2 FNYEAQ. CDR3 amino acids: CASSPELAGVSYNEQFF. The CDR3 DNA follows: TGTGCCAGCAGCCCGGAACTAGCGGGGGTCTCCTACAATGAGCAGTTCTTC.

The count of this clone is one. The genes are TRBV2 and TRBJ2-3; 9 positions match TRBD1. Germline CDR1 SNHLY, CDR2 FYNNEI. This CDR3 is 14 amino acids long. Trimming took 8 bases from V and 4 from J; bases not matched to a gene: 7. This CDR3 reads CASLRDRVSDTQYF. The CDR3 bases are TGTGCCAGCCTCCGGGACAGGGTATCAGATACGCAGTATTTT.

This chain connects TRBV9 to TRBJ1-2; D ambiguous. V lost 0 bases and J lost 4, with 25 bases in between. CDR1 SGDLS and CDR2 YYNGEE come from the germline V gene. The CDR3 covers 19 residues. The CDR3 coding sequence is TGTGCCAGCAGCGTAGAGAGCGGTGGGCCTAATTTTTTGGGCTATGGCTACACCTTC. As protein: CASSVESGGPNFLGYGYTF.

Regarding this clone: An end of the junction differs from the germline gene, which may be a read error. The J gene is TRBJ2-6, the V gene TRBV11-2; the D gene is possibly TRBD1 (6 bases). The CDR3 has 17 residues. Germline values: CDR1 SGHAT, CDR2 FQNNGV. The CDR3 DNA sequence: TGTGCCAGCAGCTTACTGGACAGTTCATCTGGGGCCAACGGCCTGACTTTC. It encodes CASSLLDSSSGANGLTF.